The 2 T cell receptor beta chains presented below share a single source sample, sequenced in a study of shared clonotypes between healthy human individuals. The table came from immunoSEQ multiplex PCR; TCRdb's copy has only in-frame clones and leaves some out. The repertoire has about 2.1 million clones, just under 95% of them found once; the top ten carry roughly 1.7%. CD45RO-negative, CCR7-selected cells formed the naive CD8 fraction, which excluded terminally differentiated effector memory CD45RA+ cells. Sequencing input: naive CD8+ T cells from PBMCs. The receptors were sampled from a man aged 18 to 35 in good health. Some clones in this sample may be carry-over from other donors' samples.

This clone was picked up one time. Additional DNA sequences in this sample encode the identical CDR3. The chain recombines TRBV27 with TRBJ1-2; a weak D match, TRBD1 (6 bases). V dropped 3 bases and J dropped 0 bases, with 8 bases sitting between them. CDR1 is MNHEY, CDR2 SMNVEV, per germline (reference sequence). There are 14 residues in the CDR3. The CDR3 loop is CASSLQGPNYGYTF. The CDR3 DNA follows: TGTGCCAGCAGTTTGCAGGGGCCTAACTATGGCTACACCTTC.

This chain uses TRBV2 with TRBJ2-1; 11 positions match TRBD2. The V gene end was trimmed by 6 bases and the J gene end by 8 bases; junction bases not matched to a gene: 12. The CDR3 is 16 amino acids. Germline CDR1 and CDR2: SNHLY and FYNNEI. Here the CDR3 DNA reads TGTGCCAGCAGCCCTTTTACTAGCGGGAGTATCGATGAGCAGTTCTTC. As protein: CASSPFTSGSIDEQFF.